The clone carrying this T cell receptor beta chain has more than one count but fewer than ten. Its antigen is as yet unknown. Unique molecular identifiers were carried by the TCR beta cDNA libraries. MiXCR, run by TCRdb on the PCR reads, gives a single entry per CDR3 protein. The table includes hundreds of thousands of distinct CDR3 sequences, approximately 60% detected once. This sample was included in a study of post-analysis software for immune sequencing data. Germline CDR1 reads DFQATT; CDR2 reads SNEGSKA (reference sequence). The germline V and J ends were trimmed by 1 base and 0 bases, with 6 bases remaining between them. This CDR3 has 13 residues. Study-level findings and limits: Patients showed TRBV5-6, TRBV5-1 and TRBV20-1 among a few TRBV segments more frequent than in controls. Same-batch samples co-clustered strongly by F measure.

Sample: blood. This sequence was found in a girl aged 2 to 10 with multiple sclerosis. The chain combines TRBV20-1 with TRBJ2-5; either TRBD1 or TRBD2 may fit D (5 bases each). This CDR3 is CSARGGYQETQYF. CDR3 nucleotide sequence: TGCAGTGCTAGAGGGGGGTACCAAGAGACCCAGTACTTC.